This T cell receptor beta chain emerged from a study of early stage breast cancer tumors (dated by TCRdb to 2016 to 2017). For the wider study: Of the 15 to 20 invasive breast tumors, some twelve were found to be estrogen receptor-positive, progesterone receptor-positive and HER2-negative. Of the roughly twelve ER+/PR+/HER2- tumors, eight were classified as invasive ductal carcinomas and four as invasive lobular carcinomas. A read coverage of roughly 10-fold per sample was achieved on average. The samples as a whole yielded more than 2.5 million detected templates, corresponding to nearly 1,100,000 unique clonotypes. Summary of the overall study and its limitations: The small cohort size prevented analysis by tumor subtype. Tumors showed roughly 2.3-fold higher T cell density and higher clonality than adjacent normal breast tissue. Repertoires from blood and normal breast were more alike than repertoires from blood and tumor, and in about 85% of the 16 patients, comparing each tissue with blood separated tumor from normal. Chain pairing and functional markers such as CD4, CD8 and FOXP3 were not captured by bulk genomic DNA sequencing of unsorted cells. Enriched TCRB sequences shared across patients were mostly commonly generated sequences, unlikely to play an important role in the tumor microenvironment.

In the case of this clone: Its antigen target is currently unknown. There are no base qualities to consult, and no much larger clone falls within one base.

Each sample was amplified as two independent genomic DNA replicates: approximately 0.5 ug for blood and approximately 1.6 ug for tumor or normal breast. Following the manufacturer's instructions, the ImmunoSeq Intro kit was used to carry out TCRB sequencing on genomic DNA. Multiplex PCR was run for around 28 cycles using proprietary primers and spike-in control sequences for absolute quantification. Single-end 150-bp reads were used to sequence an 87-bp fragment covering the CDR3 and the flanking V and J genes. Seven samples, with two replicates for each sample, were multiplexed per lane of an Illumina MiSeq using version 3.0 chemistry. Regarding the original processing steps: The vendor's proprietary pipeline handled the raw data processing, merging both replicates into a single result for each sample. Productive rearrangements sharing the V-gene family, CDR3 amino acid sequence and J-gene segment were defined as clonotypes. Clonality was computed as 1 minus the normalized Shannon entropy (Pielou evenness) of TCRB abundances. To estimate T cell density, the total number of templates was divided by the input cell count, which was inferred from how much DNA went in. Total repertoire diversity and clonality were estimated with Recon using default parameters. Clonotypes with over 0.1% abundance in tumor and at least 32-fold higher abundance in tumor than in normal breast were defined as tumor-enriched. The source is immuneACCESS, and TCRdb retained only in-frame sequences with V and J called. Part of the clones is not carried over; for the studies checked, unresolved V genes explain less than half of this, and the remainder is unexplained. Clone size and the V and J calls come from that table; the DNA yielded D and trimming. Recorded for this sample are 45,000 to 65,000 clones; more than 70% of them occurred a single time. Roughly 3% of the sample goes to the ten largest clones.

The study profiled bulk TCR beta-chain repertoires in matched peripheral blood, tumor and adjacent normal breast tissue taken from some 17 patients with early-stage breast cancer. Before surgery, whole blood (roughly 5-11 mL) was collected into EDTA tubes and processed within 2 hours. Ficoll-Paque centrifugation in SepMate-50 tubes was used to isolate peripheral blood mononuclear cells. PBMCs were cryopreserved in about 90% FBS with about 10% DMSO in aliquots of 2 to 4 million cells and stored in liquid nitrogen. The Qiagen AllPrep DNA/RNA Mini kit was used to extract genomic DNA. The CDR3 contains 13 residues, cysteine and phenylalanine counted. Only the CDR3 DNA stays, 39 bases, in frame from base 1. According to the germline V gene, CDR1 reads SNHLY and CDR2 reads FYNNEI. The germline ends are 14 bases apart after V is trimmed by 6 bases and J by 5 bases.

This TCR came from a person in their 40s with breast cancer. Sequencing was done on a sample of blood. The chain links TRBV2 with TRBJ2-7; the D call could be TRBD1 or TRBD2, with each sharing 5 bases. The DNA sequence is TGTGCCAGCAGACGGGACGGTCGCAACGAGCAGTACTTC. This is translated as CASRRDGRNEQYF.